These 10 T cell receptor beta chains came from one sample sequenced in a study of human T cells and chemical hapten exposure. TCRdb analysed the RACE reads with MiXCR anew, one entry per CDR3 protein. The table lists around 71,000 distinct CDR3 sequences, 7.5% to 10% of them singletons. The time point here: patch test 1, 2 weeks after DPC sensitization. Indicated treatment: therapeutic diphenylcyclopropenone sensitization with weekly scalp DPC. Sequencing was performed on whole blood, taken in connection with sensitization to the hapten diphenylcyclopropenone (DPC). The receptors come from a woman aged 40 to 55 with alopecia areata. Some clones in this sample may be carry-over from other donors' samples.

Ten or more counts support this clonotype. CDR3 amino acids: CASSLGVNSNQPQHF. The DNA of the CDR3 is TGTGCCAGCAGCTTAGGGGTGAATAGCAATCAGCCCCAGCATTTT. V usage is TRBV7-2 and J usage is TRBJ1-5, with D unresolved. Germline values: CDR1 SGHTA, CDR2 FQGNSA. V was cut by 1 base and J by 0 bases, with 7 bases left in between. The CDR3 loop spans 15 amino acids. Full variable domain (remainder filled in from reference TRBV7-2 and TRBJ1-5): GAGVSQSPSNKVTEKGKDVELRCDPISGHTALYWYRQSLGQGLEFLIYFQGNSAPDKSGLPSDRFSAERTGGSVSTLTIQRTQQEDSAVYLCASSLGVNSNQPQHFGDGTRLSIL.

In this sample, this clonotype turned up many times. The rearrangement links TRBV6-6 to TRBJ1-2, with 8 bases identical to TRBD1. CDR1 and CDR2 from the germline V gene are MNHNY and SVGAGI (reference sequence). The CDR3 has 15 residues. V shed 4 bases, J shed 6 bases, and the junction held 10 bases outside the gene matches. CDR3 amino acids: CASSSLTGTGHGYTF. As DNA, the CDR3 is TGTGCCAGCAGTTCACTAACCGGGACAGGTCATGGCTACACCTTC.

This chain uses TRBV14 with TRBJ2-1; 11 nucleotides agree with TRBD2. Germline values: CDR1 SGHDN, CDR2 FVKESK. Losses at the gene ends were 6 bases for V and 4 bases for J; bases not matched to a gene: 5. The CDR3 length is 15 residues. The CDR3 here is CASSLTSGTYNEQFF. For the CDR3, the DNA is TGTGCCAGCAGTCTGACTAGCGGGACTTACAATGAGCAGTTCTTC.

This clonotype has ten or more counts. The rearrangement uses TRBV11-2 and TRBJ2-1; D gene ambiguous. Germline-derived CDR1 and CDR2 are SGHAT and FQNNGV. The CDR3 is 15 amino acids. Trimming stripped 0 bases from V and 2 bases from J, with 8 bases between. As DNA, the CDR3 is TGTGCCAGCAGCTTAGAGGTTCGCCCCTACAATGAGCAGTTCTTC. This translates into CASSLEVRPYNEQFF.

This clonotype has a handful of counts. The chain links TRBV7-6 to TRBJ1-1; tentative D call: TRBD1 (6 bases). This CDR3 has 15 residues. V was pared by 0 bases and J by 5 bases, with 13 bases between. Germline CDR1 is SGHVS and CDR2 is FNYEAQ. The CDR3 loop reads CASSLAGTLGTEAFF. Here the CDR3 DNA reads TGTGCCAGCAGCTTAGCGGGGACACTAGGGACTGAAGCTTTCTTT.

This clonotype was seen many times. The chain combines TRBV12-3 or TRBV12-4 with TRBJ1-2; TRBD1 aligns across 9 bases. This CDR3 contains 15 residues. V lost 5 bases to trimming and J lost 4 bases; unmatched junction nucleotides: 8. CDR3 bases: TGTGCCAGCAGTCCCGGGACAGGGCTTTTCTATGGCTACACCTTC. Translated: CASSPGTGLFYGYTF.

This clonotype has at least ten counts. The chain joins TRBV4-3 to TRBJ1-1; maybe TRBD1 (6 bases). Germline assignment: CDR1 LGHNA and CDR2 YSLEER. This CDR3 comprises 17 residues. V gave up 0 bases and J gave up 4 bases, with 18 bases separating them. This CDR3 reads CASSQDFAGGVITEAFF. CDR3 nucleotides: TGCGCCAGCAGCCAAGATTTCGCGGGGGGCGTGATCACTGAAGCTTTCTTT.

Many counts were recorded for this clonotype. The chain recombines TRBV6-6 with TRBJ2-2; no definite D call. Germline values: CDR1 MNHNY, CDR2 SVGAGI (reference sequence). V shed 7 bases and J shed 1 base, with 10 bases lying between them. The CDR3 is 14 residues long. As DNA, the CDR3 is TGTGCCAGCAACCTGGGCCAGAACACCGGGGAGCTGTTTTTT. Amino acids: CASNLGQNTGELFF.

In the case of this clonotype: This may stem from a read error, because a much larger clone lies one nucleotide away. The chain joins TRBV11-2 to TRBJ1-4; D is possibly TRBD1 (6 bases). From germline, CDR1 is SGHAT and CDR2 FQNNGV. This CDR3 comprises 17 residues. V lost 2 bases and J lost 6, with 19 bases in between. As DNA, the CDR3 is TGTGCCAGCAGCTTAATAAGGGACGGGGGGCGCGATGAAAAACTGTTTTTT. Protein product: CASSLIRDGGRDEKLFF.

The chain joins TRBV4-2 to TRBJ1-5; weak D call: TRBD1 (5 bases). CDR1 LGHNA and CDR2 YNFKEQ come from the germline V gene. V was pared by 8 bases and J by 11 bases, with 13 bases between. The CDR3 runs 11 residues. The CDR3: CASSTGGAQHF. The CDR3 DNA reads TGTGCCAGCTCGACGGGGGGGGCCCAGCATTTT.